These 30 T cell receptor beta chains were all obtained from the same sample, sequenced in a study of T cell responses to AZD1222 COVID-19 vaccine. Generated by immunoSEQ multiplex PCR, the TCRdb table keeps only in-frame clones and is missing some. This sample carries under 150,000 clones, 85% to 90% of them seen once, and the ten largest clones take under 9%. The sequences come from peripheral blood, collected on day 0 of AZD1222 vaccination. These receptors originate from an adult in good health.

This chain joins TRBV10-2 and TRBJ2-5; perhaps TRBD1 as D (5 bases). Trimming took off 6 bases at V and 5 bases at J, with 19 bases between the two ends. The CDR3 is made up of 15 amino acids. The germline V gene encodes CDR1 WSHSY and CDR2 SAAADI. This CDR3 is CASSPYRGPGETQYF. CDR3 in DNA: TGCGCCAGCAGCCCCTACCGCGGCCCAGGGGAGACCCAGTACTTC.

The chain joins TRBV9 to TRBJ2-7; TRBD1 is a possible D gene (7 bases). The V gene lost 0 bases and the J gene lost 3 bases, with 13 bases spanning the gap. The germline CDR1 and CDR2 sequences are SGDLS and YYNGEE. The CDR3 sequence is 15 residues long. DNA of the CDR3: TGTGCCAGCAGCGTAGAGGCAGGGGGGTACTACGAGCAGTACTTC. Translated: CASSVEAGGYYEQYF.

The rearrangement uses TRBV25-1 and TRBJ1-1; D is unresolved. CDR3 length: 12 residues. Germline loops: CDR1 MGHDK, CDR2 SYGVNS. V lost 2 bases and J 5 bases, leaving 6 bases between the germline ends. The DNA of the CDR3 is TGTGCCAGCAGTGAAGGGTGGACTGAAGCTTTCTTT. Translating it yields CASSEGWTEAFF.

The chain joins TRBV7-9 to TRBJ2-7, with D tentatively TRBD1 (5 bases). The CDR3 loop spans 15 amino acids. Germline values: CDR1 SEHNR, CDR2 FQNEAQ (reference sequence). The V and J ends lost 5 bases and 2 bases respectively, with 16 bases between them. The CDR3 spells CASSPEQGGPYEQYF. The CDR3 DNA reads as TGTGCCAGCAGCCCCGAGCAGGGTGGTCCCTACGAGCAGTACTTC.

The genes are TRBV5-1 and TRBJ2-1, with D perhaps given as TRBD1 or TRBD2 (5 bases each). The CDR3 loop spans 15 amino acids. The V end lost 2 bases, the J end lost 0 bases, and 9 bases lay between the germline ends. Germline assignment: CDR1 SGHRS and CDR2 YFSETQ. The CDR3 loop is CASSFREPSYNEQFF. For the CDR3, the DNA is TGCGCCAGCAGCTTCAGGGAGCCCTCCTACAATGAGCAGTTCTTC.

This rearrangement joins TRBV27 to TRBJ1-5; D gene uncertain. Trimming stripped 3 bases from V and 2 bases from J, with 8 bases between. Germline V CDR1 and CDR2: MNHEY, SMNVEV (reference sequence). The CDR3 length is 14 residues. The DNA for the CDR3 is TGTGCCAGCAGTTTCGGGGTTGGCAATCAGCCCCAGCATTTT. Amino acid sequence: CASSFGVGNQPQHF.

The chain combines TRBV11-2 with TRBJ1-6; D unclear. The CDR3 consists of 13 residues. Germline-derived CDR1 and CDR2 are SGHAT and FQNNGV. The V and J ends lost 2 bases and 7 bases respectively, with 6 bases between them. The CDR3 coding sequence is TGTGCCAGCAGCTTATTAAGAAATTCACCCCTCCACTTT. Its protein is CASSLLRNSPLHF.

V and J are TRBV6-5 and TRBJ2-7; perhaps TRBD1 as D (6 bases). Germline CDR1 is MNHEY and CDR2 is SVGAGI. CDR3 length: 12 residues. With 6 bases removed from V and 4 bases from J, the gap between germline ends came to 10 bases. The CDR3 sequence is CASRGAWYEQYF. DNA for the CDR3: TGTGCCAGCAGGGGGGCTTGGTACGAGCAGTACTTC.

The rearrangement joins TRBV19 to TRBJ1-3, with D perhaps matching TRBD1 (5 bases). Germline CDR1 LNHDA, CDR2 SQIVND (reference sequence). The CDR3 totals 16 residues. The V end lost 4 bases, the J end lost 2 bases, and 15 bases lay between the germline ends. The DNA of the CDR3 is TGTGCCAGTAGTACCGCGGGACTGCAACCTGGAAACACCATATATTTT. Translating gives CASSTAGLQPGNTIYF.

This rearrangement joins TRBV7-2 to TRBJ1-3; TRBD1 agrees at 7 bases. V was pared by 2 bases and J by 1 base, with 5 bases of the junction left unmatched. CDR1 is SGHTA, CDR2 FQGNSA, per germline. The CDR3 extends over 16 amino acids. The CDR3 DNA is TGTGCCAGCAGCTTAAGGTGGACAGGATCTGGAAACACCATATATTTT. Protein product: CASSLRWTGSGNTIYF. Together with reference TRBV7-2 and TRBJ1-3, the CDR3 gives the full variable domain: GAGVSQSPSNKVTEKGKDVELRCDPISGHTALYWYRQSLGQGLEFLIYFQGNSAPDKSGLPSDRFSAERTGGSVSTLTIQRTQQEDSAVYLCASSLRWTGSGNTIYFGEGSWLTVV.

The chain has TRBV29-1 and TRBJ1-3; D gene unclear. The CDR3 has 13 amino acids. The V and J ends lost 2 bases and 0 bases respectively, with 5 bases between them. CDR1 and CDR2 (germline): SQVTM, ANQGSEA. CDR3 nucleotide sequence: TGCAGCGTTGAAAAAAACTCTGGAAACACCATATATTTT. Encoded protein: CSVEKNSGNTIYF. Using reference TRBV29-1 and TRBJ1-3 for the parts outside the CDR3, the full variable domain is SAVISQKPSRDICQRGTSLTIQCQVDSQVTMMFWYRQQPGQSLTLIATANQGSEATYESGFVIDKFPISRPNLTFSTLTVSNMSPEDSSIYLCSVEKNSGNTIYFGEGSWLTVV.

In DNA form, the CDR3 reads TGTGCCAGCAGCTTACTGGAGACCCAGTACTTC. Its translation is CASSLLETQYF. This chain uses TRBV5-6 with TRBJ2-5; D unclear. Trimming removed 2 bases from V and 5 bases from J, with 4 bases in between. Per the germline V gene, CDR1 is SGHDT and CDR2 is YYEEEE. This CDR3 comprises 11 residues.

This chain connects TRBV6-5 to TRBJ2-2, with no clear D. CDR3 length equals 12 residues. Trimming cost V 0 bases and J 8 bases, with 4 bases left between them. Germline CDR1 reads MNHEY; CDR2 reads SVGAGI. The chain's CDR3 is CASSYSYGELFF. The CDR3 nucleotides are TGTGCCAGCAGTTACTCGTATGGGGAGCTGTTTTTT.

The chain is built from TRBV5-6 and TRBJ1-3; D uncertain. V dropped 5 bases and J dropped 0 bases, with 15 bases sitting between them. CDR3 length: 16 amino acids. The germline V gene has CDR1 SGHDT and CDR2 YYEEEE. This CDR3 is CASSSISASSGNTIYF. The CDR3 DNA sequence: TGTGCCAGCAGTTCGATATCTGCGAGCTCTGGAAACACCATATATTTT.

The chain joins TRBV6-5 to TRBJ2-1, with TRBD2 as a possible D gene (5 bases). Trimming pared 2 bases from V and 15 bases from J, leaving 11 bases between. This CDR3 has 11 amino acids. Germline CDR1 is MNHEY and CDR2 is SVGAGI. This CDR3 is CASSYGSKLFF. The CDR3 coding sequence is TGTGCCAGCAGTTACGGGAGTAAGCTGTTCTTC.

This clone has a single count. The chain is built from TRBV7-6 and TRBJ1-3; the D is unclear. Germline V lookup: CDR1 SGHVS, CDR2 FNYEAQ. The CDR3 contains 14 residues. V dropped 1 base and J dropped 2 bases, with 6 bases sitting between them. In DNA form, the CDR3 reads TGTGCCAGCAGCTTAGGGATGCCTGGAAACACCATATATTTT. Its protein is CASSLGMPGNTIYF.

The genes are TRBV7-9 and TRBJ1-2; weak D call: TRBD1 (6 bases). The V and J ends lost 4 bases and 6 bases respectively, with 12 bases between them. Germline V gene data show CDR1 as SEHNR and CDR2 as FQNEAQ (reference sequence). The CDR3 extends over 13 amino acids. This CDR3 reads CASSSHGGDGYTF. The CDR3 DNA is TGTGCCAGCAGCTCCCACGGGGGCGATGGCTACACCTTC.

The sample holds a few counts of this clone. The V gene is TRBV5-5, the J gene TRBJ2-2, with 9 bases that match TRBD1. Per germline, CDR1 SGHKS and CDR2 YYEKEE (reference sequence). The CDR3 spans 16 residues. V shed 6 bases, J shed 6 bases, and the junction held 12 bases outside the gene matches. DNA for the CDR3: TGTGCCAGCATCCTGCCCGGGACAGGGATGCCCGGGGAGCTGTTTTTT. It specifies CASILPGTGMPGELFF. Full variable domain (outside the CDR3, taken from reference TRBV5-5 and TRBJ2-2): DAGVTQSPTHLIKTRGQQVTLRCSPISGHKSVSWYQQVLGQGPQFIFQYYEKEERGRGNFPDRFSARQFPNYSSELNVNALLLGDSALYLCASILPGTGMPGELFFGEGSRLTVL.

The chain combines TRBV2 with TRBJ1-6; tentatively, D is TRBD1 (5 bases). CDR1 is SNHLY, CDR2 FYNNEI, per germline. The CDR3 runs to 14 residues. The ends were cut back, 1 base at V and 11 bases at J, with 12 bases in the middle. Written as DNA, the CDR3 is TGTGCCAGCAGTGAAGGGCAGGGCGTCCCACCCCTCCACTTT. Translated: CASSEGQGVPPLHF.

CDR3 in amino acids: CASSPSTGVYEQYF. The CDR3 DNA is TGTGCCAGCTCTCCGTCCACAGGGGTCTACGAGCAGTACTTC. The V gene is TRBV18, the J gene TRBJ2-7; TRBD1 matches at 7 bases. Germline assignment: CDR1 KGHSH and CDR2 LQKENI. The CDR3 contains 14 residues. J gave up 3 bases and V 6 bases, and 8 bases lay outside the gene matches.

In its sample, this clone was seen once. This chain links TRBV7-8 with TRBJ1-1; TRBD1 is a possible D gene (5 bases). Germline CDR1 SGHVS, CDR2 FQNEAQ. Trimming cost V 1 base and J 0 bases, with 12 bases left between them. The CDR3 has 16 amino acids. CDR3 sequence reads: CASSLDYGDLNTEAFF. In DNA form, the CDR3 reads TGTGCCAGCAGCTTAGATTATGGGGACCTGAACACTGAAGCTTTCTTT.

The V and J genes are TRBV5-6 and TRBJ1-5; TRBD1 might be the D (6 bases). CDR1 and CDR2 (germline): SGHDT, YYEEEE. V was pared by 2 bases and J by 5 bases, with 14 bases between. The CDR3 totals 15 residues. CDR3 sequence: CASSFGTFRDQPQHF. CDR3 nucleotide sequence: TGTGCCAGCAGCTTCGGGACATTTAGAGATCAGCCCCAGCATTTT.

The chain is built from TRBV7-3 and TRBJ2-3; D is uncertain. This CDR3 comprises 13 residues. CDR1 is SGHTA, CDR2 FQGTGA, per germline. The germline V and J ends were trimmed by 0 bases and 5 bases, with 6 bases remaining between them. The CDR3 spells CASSLTQGDTQYF. CDR3 in DNA: TGTGCCAGCAGCTTAACTCAAGGAGATACGCAGTATTTT. The entire variable domain, with the rest obtained from reference TRBV7-3 and TRBJ2-3, is as follows: GAGVSQTPSNKVTEKGKYVELRCDPISGHTALYWYRQSLGQGPEFLIYFQGTGAADDSGLPNDRFFAVRPEGSVSTLKIQRTERGDSAVYLCASSLTQGDTQYFGPGTRLTVL.

The DNA for the CDR3 is TGTGCCAGCATCGTACAGGGCTGGGCTTTCTTT. It translates to CASIVQGWAFF. The chain couples TRBV12-3 or TRBV12-4 to TRBJ1-1; tentative D call: TRBD1 (6 bases). Trimming took off 7 bases at V and 11 bases at J, with 14 bases between the two ends. The CDR3 contains 11 residues.

The DNA for the CDR3 is TGTGCCACCAGCAGGCCGGGGGCGGCAGGTCAGCCCCAGCATTTT. This codes for CATSRPGAAGQPQHF. J is TRBJ1-5 and V is TRBV15; tentative D call: TRBD1 (6 bases). CDR1 is LNHNV, CDR2 YYDKDF, per germline (reference sequence). Trimming removed 3 bases from V and 6 bases from J, with 15 bases in between. This CDR3 has 15 amino acids. Full variable domain (missing parts from reference TRBV15 and TRBJ1-5): DAMVIQNPRYQVTQFGKPVTLSCSQTLNHNVMYWYQQKSSQAPKLLFHYYDKDFNNEADTPDNFQSRRPNTSFCFLDIRSPGLGDTAMYLCATSRPGAAGQPQHFGDGTRLSIL.

The CDR3 region has the DNA TGCAGTGCTAGTGGGGCCCTTCGACGGGGGGGCCGGAACAATGAGCAGTTCTTC. It specifies CSASGALRRGGRNNEQFF. The rearrangement joins TRBV20-1 to TRBJ2-1; 8 bases map to TRBD2. In germline, CDR1 is DFQATT, CDR2 SNEGSKA (reference sequence). This CDR3 has 18 amino acids. Trimming at V came to 3 bases and at J to 5 bases, leaving 18 bases not matched to a gene.

The rearrangement joins TRBV28 to TRBJ2-2; D is undetermined. CDR3 length: 15 residues. Deletions cut 3 bases from V and 5 bases from J, with 13 bases between. From germline, CDR1 is MDHEN and CDR2 SYDVKM. The CDR3 coding sequence is TGTGCCAGCAGTTTGGATCCATTAGGAACCGGGGAGCTGTTTTTT. Residues: CASSLDPLGTGELFF.

This chain connects TRBV6-1 to TRBJ2-2, with unresolved D. Between the trimmed V and J ends, which lost 1 base and 5 bases, there was a span of 17 bases. Germline-derived CDR1 and CDR2 are MNHNS and SASEGT. The CDR3 is made up of 17 amino acids. This CDR3 is CASSEGRGSGKTGELFF. The CDR3 region has the DNA TGTGCCAGCAGTGAAGGGCGCGGATCTGGGAAAACCGGGGAGCTGTTTTTT.

The J gene is TRBJ2-3, the V gene TRBV3-1 (or the pseudogene TRBV3-2), with TRBD1 matching over 10 bases. Germline V lookup: CDR1 LGHDT, CDR2 YNNKEL (reference sequence). V lost 4 bases, J lost 2 bases, and 3 bases stayed unmatched. The CDR3 has 15 residues. The CDR3 reads CASSLTGGHTDTQYF. CDR3 nucleotides: TGTGCCAGCAGCCTGACAGGGGGCCACACAGATACGCAGTATTTT.

This sequence joins TRBV6-5 and TRBJ1-5; D unclear. This CDR3 comprises 13 residues. CDR1 is MNHEY and CDR2 is SVGAGI in the germline V gene. V was cut by 2 bases and J by 3 bases, with 5 bases left in between. CDR3 sequence reads: CASSYRDNQPQHF. CDR3 nucleotides: TGTGCCAGCAGTTACAGGGACAATCAGCCCCAGCATTTT.